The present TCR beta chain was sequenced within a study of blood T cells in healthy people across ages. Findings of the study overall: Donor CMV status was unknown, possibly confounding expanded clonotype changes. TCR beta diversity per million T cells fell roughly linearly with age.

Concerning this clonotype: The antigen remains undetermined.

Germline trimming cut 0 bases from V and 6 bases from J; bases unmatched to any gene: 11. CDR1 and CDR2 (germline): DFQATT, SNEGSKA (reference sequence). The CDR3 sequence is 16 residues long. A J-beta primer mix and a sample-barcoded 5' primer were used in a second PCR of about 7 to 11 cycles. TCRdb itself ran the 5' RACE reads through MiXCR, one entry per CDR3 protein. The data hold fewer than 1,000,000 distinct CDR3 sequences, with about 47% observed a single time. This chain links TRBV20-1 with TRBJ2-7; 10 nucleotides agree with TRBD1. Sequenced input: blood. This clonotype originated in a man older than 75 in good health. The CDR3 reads CSARDRRGDRGSEQYF. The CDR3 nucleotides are TGCAGTGCTAGAGATAGGCGGGGGGACAGGGGTAGCGAGCAGTACTTC.